This T cell receptor (beta chain) appears in the sequencing data of a study of CD8+CD57+ T cells in acquired aplastic anemia (dated 2018 in TCRdb). At the level of the whole study: A mean of 3.2 ug of DNA, ranging from roughly 0.19 to 27.4 ug, was extracted from sorted CD4+ and CD8+ cells. CD8+CD57+ expansion was defined as a frequency above the mean frequency observed in healthy subjects. Study-level results and caveats: No significant difference in CD8+ Simpson's diversity was found between patients and healthy controls (P=0.060). Twenty-nine CD8+ CDR3 sequences were found in both patients and controls but appeared to be highly expressed in patients and within the immunodominant clones of the patients.

The patients picked for sequencing were ones in whom flow cytometry had shown an expansion of CD8+CD57+ cells. All patients had severe acquired aplastic anemia diagnosed by International Study of Aplastic Anemia and Agranulocytosis and Camitta criteria. No patient had received any therapy when blood was sampled. In this study, sorted CD4+ and CD8+ T cells from the blood of healthy subjects and of severe aplastic anemia patients had their TCR repertoires deep-sequenced. Patients were enrolled under clinicaltrials.gov protocols 00001620, 01623167, 00001397, 00071045, 00081523 and 00961064 in the USA. Ficoll-Paque density gradient centrifugation was used to isolate peripheral blood mononuclear cells. Before DNA extraction, CD4+ and CD8+ T cells were sorted by FACS or by magnetic beads. In regard to this clonotype: What this receptor recognizes is not known. Base-call qualities are not available, and no considerably larger clone is one nucleotide away.

TCR beta VDJ combination and CDR3 sequence profiling used genomic DNA as the template. An Illumina HiSeq 2000 was used for TCR repertoire sequencing. On the authors' methods: TRBV/TRBJ rearrangement plots, CDR3 size and DJ length profiles, and Simpson's diversity index were used to evaluate the repertoires. The most abundant DNA sequence in the deep sequencing data was defined as the immunodominant clone. CDR3 amino acid sequences were screened for sharing across subjects and were compared with published repertoires and the VDJdb database. TCRdb applied fastp at Q25 and MiXCR to the public reads, then kept only in-frame beta chains. For every CDR3 protein sequence, its rows merge into one entry that carries the most common genes and DNA. TCRdb, not the original authors, processed these V and J calls. This sample is represented by about 160,000 distinct CDR3 sequences; around 52% of them were singletons. The ten largest clonotypes hold under 35% of the sample.

Via the germline V gene (reference sequence), CDR1 is LNHDA and CDR2 SQIVND. Between the V and J ends, shortened by 5 bases and 1 base respectively, the junction contains 5 bases. Including cysteine and phenylalanine, the CDR3 has 12 amino acids. Only the CDR3 part of the read is kept: 36 bases, read in frame from the first base. This clonotype was obtained from a human donor with aplastic anemia. The sample was sorted CD4+, CD8+, or CD8+CD57+ T cells (not recorded which) from PBMCs. The V gene is TRBV19 and the J gene is TRBJ1-2; no D segment can be confidently identified. This receptor has the CDR3 CASSVYNYGYTF. The bases are TGTGCCAGTAGTGTGTATAACTATGGCTACACCTTC.